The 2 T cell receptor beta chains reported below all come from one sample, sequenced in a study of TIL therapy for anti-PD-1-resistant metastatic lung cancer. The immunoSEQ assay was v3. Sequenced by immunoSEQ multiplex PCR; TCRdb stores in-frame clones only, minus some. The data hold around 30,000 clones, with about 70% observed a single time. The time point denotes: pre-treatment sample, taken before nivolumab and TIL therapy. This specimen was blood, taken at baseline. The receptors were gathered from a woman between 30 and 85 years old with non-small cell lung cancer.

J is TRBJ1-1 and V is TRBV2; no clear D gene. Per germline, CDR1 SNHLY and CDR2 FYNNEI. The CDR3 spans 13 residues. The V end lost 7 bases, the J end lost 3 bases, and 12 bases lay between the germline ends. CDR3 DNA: TGTGCCAGCACTCCCTTCCGGGACACTGAAGCTTTCTTT. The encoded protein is CASTPFRDTEAFF.

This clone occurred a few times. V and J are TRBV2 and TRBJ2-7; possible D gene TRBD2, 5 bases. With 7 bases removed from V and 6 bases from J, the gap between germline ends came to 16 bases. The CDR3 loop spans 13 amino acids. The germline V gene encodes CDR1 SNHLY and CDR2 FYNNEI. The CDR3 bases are TGTGCCAGCAATGGACTGGACGGCTCCGAGCAGTACTTC. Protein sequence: CASNGLDGSEQYF. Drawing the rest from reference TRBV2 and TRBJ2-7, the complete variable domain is EPEVTQTPSHQVTQMGQEVILRCVPISNHLYFYWYRQILGQKVEFLVSFYNNEISEKSEIFDDQFSVERPDGSNFTLKIRSTKLEDSAMYFCASNGLDGSEQYFGPGTRLTVT.